This record concerns one T cell receptor beta chain sequence. This entry is derived from a study of blood T cell repertoires in COVID-19. About the study: PBMCs, B-cell-depleted T cells, or T cells were the source of the cDNA or gDNA that made up the material.

Authors' data handling: Amplification of reference gene primers provided the estimated nucleated cell counts. Data came from immunoSEQ multiplex PCR; TCRdb stores just in-frame clones and leaves some out. V and J calls and clone size are copied from that table; D and trimming were computed from the DNA. The sample shows about 200,000 clones, around four fifths of them seen only once. All exposed participants met a person with COVID-19 within 2 weeks before entering the study. The junction had 5 bases not matched to a gene; V was cut back by 2 bases and J by 8 bases. This CDR3 has 14 residues. Looked up from germline, CDR1 is MGHRA and CDR2 is YSYEKL.

Sequencing used PBMCs or T cells enriched from blood (not recorded which). The TCR comes from a woman aged 50 to 60 who had been exposed to COVID-19. V usage is TRBV4-1 and J usage is TRBJ1-4; 7 bases fit TRBD1. The CDR3 protein is CASSQFRQGEKLFF. The CDR3 DNA follows: TGCGCCAGCAGCCAATTTCGACAGGGAGAAAAACTGTTTTTT.